The clone carrying this T cell receptor (beta chain) has more than one count but fewer than ten. The sample is drawn from a study of CD8+CD57+ T cells in acquired aplastic anemia. Germline V CDR1 and CDR2: SNHLY, FYNNEI. The CDR3 is 15 residues long. V was cut by 4 bases and J by 5 bases, with 17 bases left in between. According to the study, genomic DNA was the template for TCR beta VDJ and CDR3 profiling. One entry per CDR3 protein, called by TCRdb with MiXCR from the reads. The sample has 200,000 to 250,000 distinct CDR3 sequences; around 45% are singletons. Sequencing involved patients with CD8+CD57+ cell expansion previously shown by flow cytometry.

Sequences were obtained from sorted CD4+, CD8+, or CD8+CD57+ T cells (not recorded which) from PBMCs. The source of this sequence is a human donor with aplastic anemia. The chain carries TRBV2 and TRBJ1-1, with D possibly TRBD1 on 6 matching bases. CDR3 region: CASSGGGRGGTEAFF. The CDR3, as DNA: TGTGCCAGCAGTGGGGGGGGCAGGGGAGGAACTGAAGCTTTCTTT.